Given below is one TCR beta chain in context. Its antigen remains unidentified. It may be a read error: a sequence one base away is much more abundant. Thyroid ultrasound, orbital computed tomography, TRAb, serum thyroxine and clinical symptoms formed the basis of diagnosis. The germline CDR1 and CDR2 sequences are SGHVS and FQNEAQ. This CDR3 comprises 14 residues. TCR beta CDR3 regions were amplified from RNA transcripts. A first-round RT-PCR used HTBI primers, followed by a second-round multiplex PCR. MiXCR, run by TCRdb on the multiplex PCR reads, gives a single entry per CDR3 protein. The sample has 600,000 to 650,000 distinct CDR3 sequences, 20% to 25% seen once. These data are taken from a study of Graves' ophthalmopathy and Graves' hyperthyroidism. Study-wide points: From stable hyperthyroidism, ophthalmopathy was separated by a 13-signature model with approximately 90% sensitivity and around 79% specificity. For predicting ophthalmopathy progression, the model had almost 71% sensitivity and roughly 77% specificity.

The chain uses TRBV7-8 and TRBJ1-5; D is perhaps TRBD1 (6 bases). The sample comprised peripheral blood. This sequence was found in a woman under 30 with stable Graves' hyperthyroidism. Some clones in this sample may be carry-over from other donors' samples. The CDR3 loop is CASSDRNSNQPKHF. CDR3 nucleotides: TGTGCCAGCAGCGACAGGAATAGCAATCAGCCCAAGCATTTT.